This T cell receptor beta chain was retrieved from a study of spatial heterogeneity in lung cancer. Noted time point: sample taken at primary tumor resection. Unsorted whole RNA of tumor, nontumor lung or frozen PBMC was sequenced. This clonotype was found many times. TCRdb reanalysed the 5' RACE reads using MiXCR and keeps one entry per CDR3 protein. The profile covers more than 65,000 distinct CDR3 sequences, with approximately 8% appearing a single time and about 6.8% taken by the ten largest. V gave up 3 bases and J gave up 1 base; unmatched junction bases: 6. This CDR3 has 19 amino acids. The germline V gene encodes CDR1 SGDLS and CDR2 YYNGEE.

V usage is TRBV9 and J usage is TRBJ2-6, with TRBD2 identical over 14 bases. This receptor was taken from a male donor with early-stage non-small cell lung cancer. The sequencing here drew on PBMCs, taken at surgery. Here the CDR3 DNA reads TGTGCCAGCAGCGACGGGACTAGCGGGAGCTCATCTGGGGCCAACGTCCTGACTTTC. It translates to CASSDGTSGSSSGANVLTF.